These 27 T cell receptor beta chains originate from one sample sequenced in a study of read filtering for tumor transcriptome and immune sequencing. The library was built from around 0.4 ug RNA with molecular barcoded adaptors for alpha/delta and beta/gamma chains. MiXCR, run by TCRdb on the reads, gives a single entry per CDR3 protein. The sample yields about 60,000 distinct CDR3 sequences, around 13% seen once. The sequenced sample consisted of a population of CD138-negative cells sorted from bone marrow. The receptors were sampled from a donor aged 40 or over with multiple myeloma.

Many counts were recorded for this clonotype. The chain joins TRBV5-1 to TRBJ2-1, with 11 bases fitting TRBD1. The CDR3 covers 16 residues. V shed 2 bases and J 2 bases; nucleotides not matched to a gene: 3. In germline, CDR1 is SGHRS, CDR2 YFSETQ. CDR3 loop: CASSFRTGGPYNEQFF. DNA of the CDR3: TGCGCCAGCAGCTTCCGGACAGGGGGCCCCTACAATGAGCAGTTCTTC.

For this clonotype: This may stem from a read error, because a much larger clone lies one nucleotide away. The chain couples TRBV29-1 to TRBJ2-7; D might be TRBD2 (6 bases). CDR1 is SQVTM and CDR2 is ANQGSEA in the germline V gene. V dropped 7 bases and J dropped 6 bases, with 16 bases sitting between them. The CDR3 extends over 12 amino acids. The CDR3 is CSAASGVSEQYF. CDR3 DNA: TGCAGCGCCGCCTCGGGAGTTTCCGAGCAGTACTTC.

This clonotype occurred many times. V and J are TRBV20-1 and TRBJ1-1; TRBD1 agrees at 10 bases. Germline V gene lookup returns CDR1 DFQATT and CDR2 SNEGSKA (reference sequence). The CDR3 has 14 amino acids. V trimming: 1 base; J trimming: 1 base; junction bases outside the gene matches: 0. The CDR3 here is CSARGDRGNTEAFF. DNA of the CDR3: TGCAGTGCTAGAGGGGACAGGGGGAACACTGAAGCTTTCTTT.

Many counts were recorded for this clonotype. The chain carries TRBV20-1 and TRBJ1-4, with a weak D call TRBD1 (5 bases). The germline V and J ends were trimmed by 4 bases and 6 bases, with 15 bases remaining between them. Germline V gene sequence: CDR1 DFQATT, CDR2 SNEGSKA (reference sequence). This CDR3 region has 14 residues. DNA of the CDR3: TGCAGTGCTACTGACCCCCTACAGGATGAAAAACTGTTTTTT. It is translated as CSATDPLQDEKLFF.

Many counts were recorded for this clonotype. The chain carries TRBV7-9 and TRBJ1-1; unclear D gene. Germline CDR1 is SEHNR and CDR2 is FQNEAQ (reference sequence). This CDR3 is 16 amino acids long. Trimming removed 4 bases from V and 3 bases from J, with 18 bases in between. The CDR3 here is CASSSGRNDRDTEAFF. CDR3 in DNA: TGTGCCAGCAGCTCGGGTAGGAATGACCGTGACACTGAAGCTTTCTTT.

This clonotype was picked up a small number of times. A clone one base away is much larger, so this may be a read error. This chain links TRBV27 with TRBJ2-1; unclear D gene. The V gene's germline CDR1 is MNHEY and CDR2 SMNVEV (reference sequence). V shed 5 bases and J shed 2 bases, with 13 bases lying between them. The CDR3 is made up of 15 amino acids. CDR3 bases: TGTGCCAGCAGTACCTTAGAAGCCCCCTACAATGAGCAGTTCTTC. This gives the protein CASSTLEAPYNEQFF.

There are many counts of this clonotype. The CDR3 region has the DNA TGTGCCAGCAGCCTAACACAGGGGACCGAGCAGTACTTC. The encoded protein is CASSLTQGTEQYF. V usage is TRBV11-2 and J usage is TRBJ2-7; 7 bases agree with TRBD1. V dropped 5 bases and J dropped 6; count of bases not matched to a gene: 7. Germline V gene sequence: CDR1 SGHAT, CDR2 FQNNGV. The CDR3 contains 13 residues.

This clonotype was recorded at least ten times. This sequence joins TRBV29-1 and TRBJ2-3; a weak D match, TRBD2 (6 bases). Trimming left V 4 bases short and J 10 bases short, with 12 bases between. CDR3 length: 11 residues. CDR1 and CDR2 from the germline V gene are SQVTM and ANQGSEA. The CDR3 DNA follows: TGCAGCGTTGGTATGGGGGAGGCGCAGTATTTT. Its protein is CSVGMGEAQYF.

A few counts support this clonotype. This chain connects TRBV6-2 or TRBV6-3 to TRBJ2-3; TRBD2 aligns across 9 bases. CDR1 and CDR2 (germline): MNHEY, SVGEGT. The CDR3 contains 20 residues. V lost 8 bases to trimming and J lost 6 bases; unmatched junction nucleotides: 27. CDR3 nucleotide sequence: TGTGCCAGCTCCGACCGGTCTACTAGCGGGCCGAGGAGGGGCCCGGATACGCAGTATTTT. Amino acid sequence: CASSDRSTSGPRRGPDTQYF.

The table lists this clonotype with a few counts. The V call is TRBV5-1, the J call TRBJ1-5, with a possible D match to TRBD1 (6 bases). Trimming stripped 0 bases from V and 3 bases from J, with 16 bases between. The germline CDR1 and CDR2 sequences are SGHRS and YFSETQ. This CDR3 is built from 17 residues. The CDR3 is CASSLGPGQGVNQPQHF. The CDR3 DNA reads TGCGCCAGCAGCTTGGGCCCGGGACAAGGAGTCAATCAGCCCCAGCATTTT.

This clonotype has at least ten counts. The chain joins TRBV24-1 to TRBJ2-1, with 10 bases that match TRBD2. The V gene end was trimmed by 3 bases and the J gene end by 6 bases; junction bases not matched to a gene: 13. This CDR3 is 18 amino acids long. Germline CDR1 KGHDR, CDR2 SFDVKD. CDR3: CATSDRWASGSLGNEQFF. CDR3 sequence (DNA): TGTGCCACCAGTGATAGATGGGCTAGCGGGAGTTTGGGCAATGAGCAGTTCTTC.

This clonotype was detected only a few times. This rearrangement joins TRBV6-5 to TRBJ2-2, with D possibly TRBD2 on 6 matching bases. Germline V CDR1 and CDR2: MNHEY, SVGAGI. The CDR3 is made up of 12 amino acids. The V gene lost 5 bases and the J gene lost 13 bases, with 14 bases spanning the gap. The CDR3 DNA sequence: TGTGCCAGCAGTCTGCGGAGGGGATGGCTGTTTTTT. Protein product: CASSLRRGWLFF.

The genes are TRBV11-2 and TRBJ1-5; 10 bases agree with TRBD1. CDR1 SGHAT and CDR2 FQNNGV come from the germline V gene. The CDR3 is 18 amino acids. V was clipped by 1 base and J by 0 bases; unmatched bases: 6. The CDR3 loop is CASSLADRGLGSNQPQHF. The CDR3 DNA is TGTGCCAGCAGCTTAGCAGACAGGGGGCTCGGTAGCAATCAGCCCCAGCATTTT.

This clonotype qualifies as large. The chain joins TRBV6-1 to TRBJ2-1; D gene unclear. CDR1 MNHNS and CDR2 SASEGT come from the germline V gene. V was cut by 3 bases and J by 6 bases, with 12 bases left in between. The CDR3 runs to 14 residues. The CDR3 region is CASSDWLATNEQFF. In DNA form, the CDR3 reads TGTGCCAGCAGTGACTGGTTGGCAACCAATGAGCAGTTCTTC.

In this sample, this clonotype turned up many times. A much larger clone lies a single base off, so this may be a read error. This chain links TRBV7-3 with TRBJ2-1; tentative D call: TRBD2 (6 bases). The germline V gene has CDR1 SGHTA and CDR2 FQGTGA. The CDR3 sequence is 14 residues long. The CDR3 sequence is CASSLSADYNGQFF. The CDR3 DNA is TGTGCCAGCAGCTTATCAGCGGACTACAATGGGCAGTTCTTC.

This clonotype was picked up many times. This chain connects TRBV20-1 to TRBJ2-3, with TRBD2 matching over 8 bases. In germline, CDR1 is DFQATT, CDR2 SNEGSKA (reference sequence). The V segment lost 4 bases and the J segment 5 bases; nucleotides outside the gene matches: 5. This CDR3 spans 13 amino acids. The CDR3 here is CSANLAGLDTQYF. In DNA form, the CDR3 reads TGCAGTGCTAACCTAGCGGGTTTAGATACGCAGTATTTT.

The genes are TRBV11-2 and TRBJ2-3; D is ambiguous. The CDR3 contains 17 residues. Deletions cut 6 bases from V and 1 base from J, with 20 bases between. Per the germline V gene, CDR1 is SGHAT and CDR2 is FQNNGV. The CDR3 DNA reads TGTGCCAGCAGTCGAGCGTCTTACTCCGGCGGCACAGATACGCAGTATTTT. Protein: CASSRASYSGGTDTQYF.

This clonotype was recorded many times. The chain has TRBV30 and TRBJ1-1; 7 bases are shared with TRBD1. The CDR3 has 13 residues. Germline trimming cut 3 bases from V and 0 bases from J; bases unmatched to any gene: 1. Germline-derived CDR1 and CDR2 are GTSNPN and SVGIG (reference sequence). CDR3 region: CAWRQGLNTEAFF. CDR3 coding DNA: TGTGCCTGGAGACAGGGGCTGAACACTGAAGCTTTCTTT.

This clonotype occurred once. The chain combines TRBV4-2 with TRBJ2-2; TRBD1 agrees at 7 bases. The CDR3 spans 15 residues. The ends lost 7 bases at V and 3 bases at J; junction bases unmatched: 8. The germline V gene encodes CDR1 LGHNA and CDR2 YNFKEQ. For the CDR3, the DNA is TGTGCCAGCACCCGTGACAGGGCGGACACCGGGGAGCTGTTTTTT. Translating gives CASTRDRADTGELFF.

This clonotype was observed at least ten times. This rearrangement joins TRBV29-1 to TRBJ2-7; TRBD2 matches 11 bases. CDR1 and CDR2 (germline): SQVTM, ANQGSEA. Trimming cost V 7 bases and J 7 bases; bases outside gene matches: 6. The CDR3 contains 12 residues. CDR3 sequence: CSALAGGLEQYF. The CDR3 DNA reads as TGCAGCGCTCTAGCGGGAGGTTTGGAGCAGTACTTC.

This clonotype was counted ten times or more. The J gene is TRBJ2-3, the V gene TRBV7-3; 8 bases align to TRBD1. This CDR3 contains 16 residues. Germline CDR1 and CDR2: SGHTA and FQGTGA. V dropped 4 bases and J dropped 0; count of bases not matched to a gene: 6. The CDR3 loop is CASSCRQGISTDTQYF. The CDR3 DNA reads TGTGCCAGCAGCTGCCGACAGGGGATTAGCACAGATACGCAGTATTTT. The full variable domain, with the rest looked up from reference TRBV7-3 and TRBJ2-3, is GAGVSQTPSNKVTEKGKYVELRCDPISGHTALYWYRQSLGQGPEFLIYFQGTGAADDSGLPNDRFFAVRPEGSVSTLKIQRTERGDSAVYLCASSCRQGISTDTQYFGPGTRLTVL.

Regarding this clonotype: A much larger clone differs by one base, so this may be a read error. In nucleotides, the CDR3 is TGTGCCAGCAGTCAAGGGGCAGGGGGCGGAACCTACGAGCAGTACTTC. As protein: CASSQGAGGGTYEQYF. The J gene is TRBJ2-7, the V gene TRBV2; 8 bases align to TRBD1. The CDR3 length is 16 residues. J was trimmed by 2 bases and V by 5 bases; bases with no gene match: 11. Germline loops: CDR1 SNHLY, CDR2 FYNNEI.

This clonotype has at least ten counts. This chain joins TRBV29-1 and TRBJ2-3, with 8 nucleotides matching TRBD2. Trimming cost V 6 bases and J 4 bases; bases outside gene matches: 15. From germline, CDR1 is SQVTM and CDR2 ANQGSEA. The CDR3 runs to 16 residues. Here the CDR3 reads CSVLAWTSSSSDTQYF. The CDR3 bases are TGCAGCGTCTTGGCTTGGACTAGCAGTTCGTCAGATACGCAGTATTTT.

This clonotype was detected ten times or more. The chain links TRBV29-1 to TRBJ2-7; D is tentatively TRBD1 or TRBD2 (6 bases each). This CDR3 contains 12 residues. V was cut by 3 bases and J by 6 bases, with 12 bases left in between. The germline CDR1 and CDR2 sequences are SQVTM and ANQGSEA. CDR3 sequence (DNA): TGCAGCGTTGATTGGGGGGCCGGCGAGCAGTACTTC. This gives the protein CSVDWGAGEQYF.

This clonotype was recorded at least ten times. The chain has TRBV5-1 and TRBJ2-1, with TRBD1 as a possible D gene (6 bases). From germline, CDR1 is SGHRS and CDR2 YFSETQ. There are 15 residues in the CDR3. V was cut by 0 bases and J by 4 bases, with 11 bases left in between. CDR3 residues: CASSLVGQGYNEQFF. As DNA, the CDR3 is TGCGCCAGCAGCTTGGTTGGCCAGGGGTACAATGAGCAGTTCTTC.

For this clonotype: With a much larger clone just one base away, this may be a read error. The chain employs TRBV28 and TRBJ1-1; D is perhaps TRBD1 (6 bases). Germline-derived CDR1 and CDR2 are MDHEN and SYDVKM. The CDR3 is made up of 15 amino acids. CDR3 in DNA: TGTGCCAGCAGTTTATGGAACAGGGTGAACACTGAAGCTCTCTTT. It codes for CASSLWNRVNTEALF.

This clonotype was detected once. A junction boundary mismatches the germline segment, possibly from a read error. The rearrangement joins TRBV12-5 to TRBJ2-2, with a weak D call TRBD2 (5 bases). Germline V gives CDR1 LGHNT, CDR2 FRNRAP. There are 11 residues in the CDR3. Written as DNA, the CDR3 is TGTGCTAGTGGTTTCGCCGGGGAGCTGTCTTTT. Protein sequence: CASGFAGELSF.